This is a list of T cell receptor beta chains from one sample in a study of blood T cell repertoires in COVID-19. Assay used: immunoSEQ multiplex PCR; TCRdb lists only in-frame clones, some missing. Of 150,000 to 200,000 clones listed, more than 70% are singletons. Sequencing was done on a sample of peripheral blood. These receptor sequences come from a human donor in a cohort sampled during active COVID-19. The CDR3 runs from the conserved cysteine through the conserved F or W. The D gene is left open where the match is weak. Clone size appears in some rows only: once, few, many, or a class for an expanded clone.

d_gene | j_gene | v_gene | abundance | CDR3aa | CDR3nt
- | TRBJ1-4 | TRBV6-5 | - | CASRPGGTNEKLFF | TGTGCCAGCAGGCCCGGGGGAACTAATGAAAAACTGTTTTTT
- | TRBJ2-5 | TRBV27 | - | CASSSPSGQYF | TGTGCCAGCAGTTCTCCTTCGGGCCAGTACTTC
- | TRBJ2-7 | TRBV5-4 | few | CASSRGTNYEQYF | TGTGCCAGCAGCCGCGGGACCAACTACGAGCAGTACTTC
- | TRBJ2-2 | TRBV7-9 | few | CASSLTGGSTGELFF | TGTGCCAGCAGCTTGACGGGGGGCTCCACCGGGGAGCTGTTTTTT
- | TRBJ1-2 | TRBV27 | - | CASSLFQGGSYTF | TGTGCCAGCAGTTTATTCCAGGGTGGAAGCTACACCTTC
- | TRBJ1-1 | TRBV6-6 | few | CASSTSTDEAFF | TGTGCCAGCAGCACTAGCACCGATGAAGCTTTCTTT
- | TRBJ2-7 | TRBV4-1 | - | CASSPRFSQGPHEQYF | TGCGCCAGCAGCCCCAGATTTTCACAGGGACCCCACGAGCAGTACTTC
- | TRBJ2-6 | TRBV27 | - | CASSRVSSGANVLTF | TGTGCCAGCAGTCGTGTTAGCTCTGGGGCCAACGTCCTGACTTTC
TRBD2 | TRBJ2-2 | TRBV27 | once | CASSFRRTSGTTNTGELFF | TGTGCCAGCAGTTTCCGAAGGACTAGCGGAACAACGAACACCGGGGAGCTGTTTTTT
TRBD1 | TRBJ2-6 | TRBV6-5 | - | CASSLDRVGFNVLTF | TGTGCCAGCAGCCTGGACAGGGTAGGGTTCAACGTCCTGACTTTC
TRBD1 | TRBJ1-2 | TRBV6-5 | - | CASRTPGGHYGYTF | TGTGCCAGCAGGACCCCAGGGGGGCACTATGGCTACACCTTC
- | TRBJ1-5 | TRBV30 | - | CAWDHKSQPQHF | TGTGCCTGGGACCATAAGAGTCAGCCCCAGCATTTT
- | TRBJ2-3 | TRBV6-2/TRBV6-3 | - | CASSSTGEGVDTQYF | TGTGCCAGCAGTTCGACAGGTGAGGGGGTGGATACGCAGTATTTT
TRBD2 | TRBJ2-5 | TRBV6-1 | - | CASSEAKAGHQETQYF | TGTGCCAGCAGTGAAGCCAAAGCGGGGCACCAAGAGACCCAGTACTTC
TRBD1 | TRBJ2-3 | TRBV19 | - | CAGTGGSTDTQYF | TGTGCCGGAACAGGGGGCAGCACAGATACGCAGTATTTT
TRBD2 | TRBJ2-1 | TRBV6-2/TRBV6-3 | - | CASSFLRLAPYNEQFF | TGTGCCAGCAGTTTTTTGAGACTAGCCCCCTACAATGAGCAGTTCTTC
- | TRBJ2-7 | TRBV10-3 | once | CAIGAGNPPEQYF | TGTGCCATCGGGGCAGGGAATCCCCCCGAGCAGTACTTC
- | TRBJ1-1 | TRBV10-3 | - | CATATDRNTEAFF | TGTGCCACGGCGACCGACAGGAACACTGAAGCTTTCTTT
- | TRBJ1-5 | TRBV6-5 | - | CASSLTGRQPQHF | TGTGCCAGCAGCCTGACAGGACGTCAGCCCCAGCATTTT
TRBD2 | TRBJ2-7 | TRBV7-2 | - | CASSLGGLAGGSYEQYF | TGTGCCAGCAGCTTAGGTGGGCTAGCGGGGGGATCCTACGAGCAGTACTTC
TRBD1 | TRBJ1-1 | TRBV5-4 | - | CASSWGTGEAFF | TGTGCCAGCAGCTGGGGGACAGGGGAGGCTTTCTTT
- | TRBJ2-3 | TRBV5-4 | - | CASSLGGGSTDTQYF | TGTGCCAGCAGCTTGGGTGGAGGTAGCACAGATACGCAGTATTTT
- | TRBJ1-2 | TRBV4-1 | once | CASSQDEYSPYGYTF | TGCGCCAGCAGCCAAGATGAGTACAGTCCCTATGGCTACACCTTC